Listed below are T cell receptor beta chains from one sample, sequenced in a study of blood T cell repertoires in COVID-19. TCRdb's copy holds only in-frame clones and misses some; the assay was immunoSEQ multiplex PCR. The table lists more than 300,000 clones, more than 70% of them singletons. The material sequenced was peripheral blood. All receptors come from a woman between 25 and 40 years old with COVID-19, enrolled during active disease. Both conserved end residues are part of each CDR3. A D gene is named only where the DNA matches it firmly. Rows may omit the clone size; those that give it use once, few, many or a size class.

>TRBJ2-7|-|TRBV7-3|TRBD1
TGTGCCAGCAGCATAAGGGGGCAGGGCGAGCAGTACTTC
CASSIRGQGEQYF
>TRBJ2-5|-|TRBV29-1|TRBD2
TGCAGCGTTGGCACTCCCGCTAGCGGCCAAGAGACCCAGTACTTC
CSVGTPASGQETQYF
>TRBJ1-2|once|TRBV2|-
TGTGCCAGCAGTGAAGTTGGAGATGGCTACACCTTC
CASSEVGDGYTF
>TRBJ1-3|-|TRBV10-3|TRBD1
TGTGCCATCAAAACACAGGGGGGAAGTTCCTCTGGAAACACCATATATTTT
CAIKTQGGSSSGNTIYF
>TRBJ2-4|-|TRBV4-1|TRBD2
TGCGCCAGCAGCCCGGGGGGAGCTAGCGGGAAAGCCAAAAACATTCAGTACTTC
CASSPGGASGKAKNIQYF
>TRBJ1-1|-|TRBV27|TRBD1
TGTGCCAGCAGTTTCGGACAGGGGCTGGGGACTGAAGCTTTCTTT
CASSFGQGLGTEAFF
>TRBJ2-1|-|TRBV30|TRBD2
TGTGCCTGGAATCAAGGGGTAGCGGGCTTTACCCTACTCTACAATGAGCAGTTCTTC
CAWNQGVAGFTLLYNEQFF
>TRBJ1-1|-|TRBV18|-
TGTGCCAGCACAGACCAGCTGGGGAACACTGAAGCTTTCTTT
CASTDQLGNTEAFF
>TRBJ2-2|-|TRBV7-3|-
TGTGCCAGCAGCTTACATATGACGGGTCTTACATTGAACACCGGGGAGCTGTTTTTT
CASSLHMTGLTLNTGELFF
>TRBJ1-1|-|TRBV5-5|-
TGTGCCAGCAGCTCCGCAGGGTTGGTGAACACTGAAGCTTTCTTT
CASSSAGLVNTEAFF
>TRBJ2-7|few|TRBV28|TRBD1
TGTGCCAGCAGGATGCGGCGGGCGCGGACAGGGCACGACGAGCAGTACTTC
CASRMRRARTGHDEQYF
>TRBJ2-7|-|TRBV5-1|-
TGCGCCAGCAGCCCGCTACAGGGCCTCGGGCCTCAGTACTTC
CASSPLQGLGPQYF
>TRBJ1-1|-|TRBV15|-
TGTGCCACCAGCGATAGTTTTGAAGCTTTCTTT
CATSDSFEAFF
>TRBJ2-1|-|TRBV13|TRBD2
TGTGCCAGCAGCTTCCCGGGACTAGCGGATAGCAATGAGCAGTTCTTC
CASSFPGLADSNEQFF
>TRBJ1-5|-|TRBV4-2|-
TGTGCCAGCAGCCAAGTAGGACTTGGCCCAAGGGGCAATCAGCCCCAGCATTTT
CASSQVGLGPRGNQPQHF
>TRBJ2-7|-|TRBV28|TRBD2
TGTGCCAGCAGGGGGGGGAGCGGGAGTTCCTACGAGCAGTACTTC
CASRGGSGSSYEQYF
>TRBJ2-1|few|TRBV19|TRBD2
TGTGCCAGTAGTCCCTCGGGAGGCCGATCTTACAATGAGCAGTTCTTC
CASSPSGGRSYNEQFF
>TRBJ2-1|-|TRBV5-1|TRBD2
TGCGCCAGCAGCTTGCTAAGCGGGAGGGGATACAATGAGCAGTTCTTC
CASSLLSGRGYNEQFF
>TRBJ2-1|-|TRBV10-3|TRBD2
TGTGCCATCAGTGAGGTGGTAGCGGGAGGACTTAATGAGCAGTTCTTC
CAISEVVAGGLNEQFF
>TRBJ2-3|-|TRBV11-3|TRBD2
TGTGCCAGCAGCTCCGGGACTAGCGGTACATCTAGCACAGATACGCAGTATTTT
CASSSGTSGTSSTDTQYF
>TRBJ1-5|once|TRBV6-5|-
TGTGCCAGCAAAGCCACGGACAGTAGCAATCAGCCCCAGCATTTT
CASKATDSSNQPQHF
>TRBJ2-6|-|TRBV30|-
TGTGCCTGGAGTCGGCCTGGGACACCTGGGGCCAACGTCCTGACTTTC
CAWSRPGTPGANVLTF
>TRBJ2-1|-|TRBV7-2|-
TGTGCCAGCAGCTTAGCCCGGGACTTCTACAATGAGCAGTTCTTC
CASSLARDFYNEQFF
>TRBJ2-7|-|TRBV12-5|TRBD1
TGTGCTAGTGGTTTGGCCTCCGGGACAGGGGACTACGAGCAGTACTTC
CASGLASGTGDYEQYF
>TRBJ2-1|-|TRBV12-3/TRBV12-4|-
TGTGCCAGCAGTTTGGAGCAGCGGTTCTTC
CASSLEQRFF
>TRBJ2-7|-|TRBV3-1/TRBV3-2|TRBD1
TGTGCCAGCAGGCTTGCCGGGACAGGGAACGAGCAGTACTTC
CASRLAGTGNEQYF
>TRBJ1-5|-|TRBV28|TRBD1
TGTGCCAGCAGTCTCCGACAGGGATTCTCTAATCAGCCCCAGCATTTT
CASSLRQGFSNQPQHF
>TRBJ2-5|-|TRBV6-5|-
TGTGCCAGCACCTCCCTAAGTGAGACCCAGTACTTC
CASTSLSETQYF
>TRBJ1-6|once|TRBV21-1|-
TGTGCCAGCAGCAAAAGCCCGCGAGGCAGGGGTTCGGCCCTCCACTTT
CASSKSPRGRGSALHF
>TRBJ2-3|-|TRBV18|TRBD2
TGTGCCAGCTCACCACCGGCCCAGGGAGGGTCTGGAGATACGCAGTATTTT
CASSPPAQGGSGDTQYF
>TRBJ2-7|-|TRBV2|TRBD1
TGTGCCAGCAGTGGGGACAGGGGCTACGAGCAGTACTTC
CASSGDRGYEQYF
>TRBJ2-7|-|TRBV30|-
TGTGCCTGGAGCAGTGTCCGGCAATCACCCAGGGGGCAGTACTTC
CAWSSVRQSPRGQYF
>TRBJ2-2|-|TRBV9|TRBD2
TGTGCCAGCAGCGTAGGGACTAGCGAGCGGTTTGAGCTGTTTTTT
CASSVGTSERFELFF
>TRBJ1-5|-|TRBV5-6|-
TGTGCCAGCAGCCCCCGAGGGAGGTATCAGCCCCAGCATTTT
CASSPRGRYQPQHF
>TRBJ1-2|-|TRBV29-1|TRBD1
TGCAGCGTGGGGACAGGGGGCCGTGGCTACACCTTC
CSVGTGGRGYTF
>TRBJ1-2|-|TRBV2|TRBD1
TGTGCCAGCAGATTCCCGGGACAGGGGGGTTCCGATGGCTACACCTTC
CASRFPGQGGSDGYTF
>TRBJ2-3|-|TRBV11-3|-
TGTGCCAGCAGCTTGAGGGAGACAGATACGCAGTATTTT
CASSLRETDTQYF
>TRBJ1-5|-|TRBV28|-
TGTGCCAGCAGTTTATTTGGCGGCCAGCCCCAGCATTTT
CASSLFGGQPQHF
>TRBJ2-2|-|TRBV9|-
TGTGCCAGCAGCGGGACAGTGAACACCGGGGAGCTGTTTTTT
CASSGTVNTGELFF
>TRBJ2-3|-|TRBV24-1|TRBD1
TGTGCCACCAAACAGGGGAGCACAGATACGCAGTATTTT
CATKQGSTDTQYF
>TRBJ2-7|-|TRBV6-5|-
TGTGCCAGCAGTCGGACAGAGGCCTACGAGCAGTACTTC
CASSRTEAYEQYF
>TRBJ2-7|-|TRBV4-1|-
TGCGCCAGCAGCCAAGATCGACTACTCTACGAGCAGTACTTC
CASSQDRLLYEQYF